The 28 T cell receptor beta chains listed next were all sequenced from one sample in a study of T-cell memory formation after mild COVID-19. In TCRdb, the 5' RACE reads were re-called with MiXCR into one record per CDR3 protein. The sample includes 470,000 or so distinct CDR3 sequences, more than 15% of them seen just once. The sequenced sample was PBMCs or a T cell subset sorted from them (not recorded which). The receptors come from a man aged 18 to 35 who had mild COVID-19 (a few samples of this study predate the infection). Cell type and time point are not known.

Many counts were recorded for this clonotype. The rearrangement joins TRBV5-1 to TRBJ2-3; D may correspond to TRBD1 or TRBD2 (5 bases each). CDR1 is SGHRS and CDR2 is YFSETQ in the germline V gene. The CDR3 runs 15 residues. Trimming shortened V by 1 base and J by 1 base, and 10 bases separated the two germline ends. The CDR3 spells CASSLRQGGTDTQYF. The CDR3 coding sequence is TGCGCCAGCAGCTTGCGGCAGGGAGGCACAGATACGCAGTATTTT.

The rearrangement joins TRBV7-6 to TRBJ1-5, with no clear D. Between the trimmed V and J ends, which lost 4 bases and 0 bases, there was a span of 10 bases. The length of the CDR3 is 15 residues. From germline, CDR1 is SGHVS and CDR2 FNYEAQ. The CDR3 DNA reads as TGTGCCAGCAGCTCGGACCTAGATAGCAATCAGCCCCAGCATTTT. Protein sequence: CASSSDLDSNQPQHF.

The chain combines TRBV9 with TRBJ1-2; no reliable D call. With 4 bases removed from V and 4 bases from J, the gap between germline ends came to 20 bases. Germline loops: CDR1 SGDLS, CDR2 YYNGEE. The CDR3 totals 16 residues. The DNA for the CDR3 is TGTGCCAGCAGCCCGACCGATGAGAGGGTGGTCTATGGCTACACCTTC. Protein: CASSPTDERVVYGYTF.

Remarks on this clonotype: The junction does not match germline at one end; this may be a read error. The chain carries TRBV5-1 and TRBJ1-6; tentative D call: TRBD1 (6 bases). This CDR3 is built from 14 residues. Germline CDR1 reads SGHRS; CDR2 reads YFSETQ. The DNA of the CDR3 is TGCGCCAGCAGCCCCTGGGGGGGCAATTCACCCCTCAACTTT. As protein: CASSPWGGNSPLNF.

This chain joins TRBV9 and TRBJ1-1; D gene ambiguous. The V end lost 0 bases, the J end lost 0 bases, and 12 bases lay between the germline ends. CDR1 and CDR2 (germline): SGDLS, YYNGEE. This CDR3 region has 16 residues. CDR3 in amino acids: CASSVVGRSMNTEAFF. Written as DNA, the CDR3 is TGTGCCAGCAGCGTAGTGGGTCGGAGCATGAACACTGAAGCTTTCTTT.

Written as DNA, the CDR3 is TGTGCCAGCAGCGTCACCGGGACAGGGTGGGACAATGAGCAGTTCTTC. Translation: CASSVTGTGWDNEQFF. This rearrangement joins TRBV7-2 to TRBJ2-1; 9 nucleotides match TRBD1. V was clipped by 5 bases and J by 5 bases; unmatched bases: 10. CDR1 SGHTA and CDR2 FQGNSA come from the germline V gene. The CDR3 runs to 16 residues.

This clonotype was counted between two and nine times. V gene TRBV12-3 or TRBV12-4 combines with J gene TRBJ1-2; a weak D match, TRBD1 (6 bases). The CDR3 is made up of 13 amino acids. V shed 6 bases and J shed 11 bases, with 19 bases lying between them. CDR3 amino acids: CASRPGGLRRYTF. In DNA form, the CDR3 reads TGTGCCAGCAGACCCGGGGGCTTAAGGAGGTACACCTTC.

This clonotype has more than one count but fewer than ten. Written as DNA, the CDR3 is TGTGCCAGCAGTTTTAGCGGGGGCCTCTACGAGCAGTACTTC. It yields the protein CASSFSGGLYEQYF. The V and J genes are TRBV27 and TRBJ2-7; 9 bases fit TRBD2. V gave up 3 bases and J gave up 3 bases; unmatched junction bases: 3. CDR3 length: 14 amino acids. The germline CDR1 and CDR2 sequences are MNHEY and SMNVEV (reference sequence).

The chain carries TRBV6-2 or TRBV6-3 and TRBJ2-7; 9 positions match TRBD1. J lost 0 bases, V lost 2 bases, and 5 bases had no gene match. The V gene's germline CDR1 is MNHEY and CDR2 SVGEGT. CDR3 size: 16 residues. Here the CDR3 reads CASSYPPGQGSYEQYF. For the CDR3, the DNA is TGTGCCAGCAGTTACCCCCCGGGACAGGGCTCCTACGAGCAGTACTTC.

In this sample, this clonotype turned up many times. V and J are TRBV12-3 or TRBV12-4 and TRBJ2-2; D not resolved. The germline V and J ends were trimmed by 5 bases and 7 bases, with 11 bases remaining between them. The length of the CDR3 is 13 residues. The CDR3 loop reads CASSPPGGGELFF. CDR3 DNA sequence: TGTGCCAGCAGTCCCCCGGGTGGCGGGGAGCTGTTTTTT.

In this sample, this clonotype turned up once. CDR3 protein: CASSPPGPIVPAEAFF. In DNA, the CDR3 is TGTGCCAGCTCACCACCGGGGCCTATAGTTCCTGCTGAAGCTTTCTTT. This chain joins TRBV18 and TRBJ1-1, with TRBD1 as a possible D gene (5 bases). Trimming shortened V by 0 bases and J by 6 bases, and 17 bases separated the two germline ends. Germline V CDR1 and CDR2: KGHSH, LQKENI. This CDR3 comprises 16 residues.

The V gene is TRBV4-3, the J gene TRBJ2-6; perhaps TRBD1 as D (5 bases). Germline assignment: CDR1 LGHNA and CDR2 YSLEER. This CDR3 has 15 amino acids. Trimming removed 2 bases from V and 4 bases from J, with 9 bases in between. The CDR3 here is CASSQKGSGANVLTF. The DNA for the CDR3 is TGCGCCAGCAGCCAAAAGGGGTCGGGGGCCAACGTCCTGACTTTC.

This clonotype was recorded many times. V and J are TRBV5-5 and TRBJ2-7, with D perhaps assigned TRBD1 or TRBD2 (5 bases each). V was pared by 3 bases and J by 3 bases, with 13 bases between. The CDR3 is made up of 14 amino acids. Germline V gives CDR1 SGHKS, CDR2 YYEKEE (reference sequence). CDR3 nucleotide sequence: TGTGCCAGCAGCTCGGGACGGATCGGCTACGAGCAGTACTTC. This gives the protein CASSSGRIGYEQYF.

This sequence joins TRBV15 and TRBJ2-5; D remains ambiguous. Germline CDR1 reads LNHNV; CDR2 reads YYDKDF (reference sequence). Trimming left V 8 bases short and J 0 bases short, with 7 bases between. The CDR3 extends over 12 amino acids. The CDR3 spells CATAVYQETQYF. The DNA of the CDR3 is TGTGCCACCGCAGTGTACCAAGAGACCCAGTACTTC.

The CDR3 sequence is CASSLRLAGGISSTDTQYF. The CDR3 DNA is TGTGCCAGCAGCCTGAGACTAGCGGGGGGCATCAGTAGCACAGATACGCAGTATTTT. The gene calls are TRBV9 and TRBJ2-3, with 13 bases aligning to TRBD2. The germline CDR1 and CDR2 sequences are SGDLS and YYNGEE. The V gene end was trimmed by 4 bases and the J gene end by 0 bases; junction bases not matched to a gene: 11. There are 19 residues in the CDR3.

The V gene is TRBV7-6, the J gene TRBJ2-2; D ambiguous. Germline V gene data show CDR1 as SGHVS and CDR2 as FNYEAQ. V lost 6 bases, J lost 7 bases, and 12 bases lay in between. The CDR3 spans 13 residues. In nucleotides, the CDR3 is TGTGCCAGCAGTTACAAGGAGATCGGGGAGCTGTTTTTT. Amino acids: CASSYKEIGELFF.

This clonotype was detected a few times. The rearrangement uses TRBV12-3 or TRBV12-4 and TRBJ2-5; 9 bases map to TRBD2. Trimming took 3 bases from V and 2 from J; bases not matched to a gene: 7. This CDR3 is built from 16 residues. The DNA of the CDR3 is TGTGCCAGCAGTTTCTCACCAGCGGGGGGTCAAGAGACCCAGTACTTC. It is translated as CASSFSPAGGQETQYF.

This clonotype was counted between two and nine times. CDR3 amino acids: CASSLGQYYEQYF. The CDR3 DNA is TGTGCCAGCAGCTTAGGACAGTACTACGAGCAGTACTTC. The rearrangement joins TRBV7-9 to TRBJ2-7; possible D gene TRBD1, 5 bases. The ends were cut back, 1 base at V and 3 bases at J, with 7 bases in the middle. The CDR3 covers 13 residues. Germline V gene data show CDR1 as SEHNR and CDR2 as FQNEAQ (reference sequence). Filled out from reference TRBV7-9 and TRBJ2-7, the complete variable domain reads DTGVSQNPRHKITKRGQNVTFRCDPISEHNRLYWYRQTLGQGPEFLTYFQNEAQLEKSRLLSDRFSAERPKGSFSTLEIQRTEQGDSAMYLCASSLGQYYEQYFGPGTRLTVT.

The rearrangement links TRBV20-1 to TRBJ1-6; no reliable D call. Looked up from germline, CDR1 is DFQATT and CDR2 is SNEGSKA (reference sequence). Trimming left V 0 bases short and J 6 bases short, with 9 bases between. CDR3 length: 14 amino acids. In DNA, the CDR3 is TGCAGTGCTAGAGATGTGACCTTTAATTCACCCCTCCACTTT. Its protein is CSARDVTFNSPLHF.

The J gene is TRBJ2-7, the V gene TRBV12-3 or TRBV12-4, with TRBD1 as a possible D gene (6 bases). The CDR3 totals 13 residues. With 6 bases removed from V and 9 bases from J, the gap between germline ends came to 18 bases. DNA for the CDR3: TGTGCCAGCAGCGGGGACAAATCTAGGGGGCAGTACTTC. Its translation is CASSGDKSRGQYF.

The chain combines TRBV7-9 with TRBJ1-3; 7 nucleotides align to TRBD1. The V gene end was trimmed by 3 bases and the J gene end by 0 bases; junction bases not matched to a gene: 5. The CDR3 length is 16 residues. Germline values: CDR1 SEHNR, CDR2 FQNEAQ (reference sequence). The CDR3 is CASSFSTGDSGNTIYF. CDR3 bases: TGTGCCAGCAGCTTTTCCACAGGGGACTCTGGAAACACCATATATTTT. The full variable domain, rest sourced from reference TRBV7-9 and TRBJ1-3, is DTGVSQNPRHKITKRGQNVTFRCDPISEHNRLYWYRQTLGQGPEFLTYFQNEAQLEKSRLLSDRFSAERPKGSFSTLEIQRTEQGDSAMYLCASSFSTGDSGNTIYFGEGSWLTVV.

The table lists this clonotype with a few counts. CDR3: CATSTGNNYGYTF. The CDR3 DNA sequence: TGTGCCACCTCCACAGGGAATAACTATGGCTACACCTTC. This chain uses TRBV6-6 with TRBJ1-2; weak D call: TRBD1 (6 bases). The germline V and J ends were trimmed by 10 bases and 1 base, with 13 bases remaining between them. The length of the CDR3 is 13 residues. The germline V gene encodes CDR1 MNHNY and CDR2 SVGAGI (reference sequence).

This chain links TRBV7-2 with TRBJ2-4, with a weak D call TRBD2 (5 bases). The CDR3 runs to 13 residues. Germline V CDR1 and CDR2: SGHTA, FQGNSA. The V gene lost 3 bases and the J gene lost 8 bases, with 11 bases spanning the gap. The CDR3 DNA reads as TGTGCCAGCAGCTTCGGGGATGGGGACATTCAGTACTTC. This encodes CASSFGDGDIQYF.

This clonotype was picked up many times. V and J are TRBV5-1 and TRBJ2-7; 10 nucleotides line up with TRBD1. The V segment lost 1 base and the J segment 6 bases; nucleotides outside the gene matches: 10. This CDR3 contains 16 residues. Germline-derived CDR1 and CDR2 are SGHRS and YFSETQ. The CDR3 DNA reads TGCGCCAGCAGCTTGACCGGGACAGGGGATCTCTCCGAGCAGTACTTC. The encoded protein is CASSLTGTGDLSEQYF.

This clonotype has only a few counts. V is TRBV19 and J is TRBJ2-1, with D possibly being TRBD1 or TRBD2 (5 bases each). This CDR3 comprises 15 residues. Germline-derived CDR1 and CDR2 are LNHDA and SQIVND (reference sequence). Trimming removed 7 bases from V and 1 base from J, with 14 bases in between. The CDR3 sequence: CASTWDWGSYNEQFF. The CDR3 region has the DNA TGTGCCAGTACGTGGGATTGGGGGTCCTACAATGAGCAGTTCTTC.

J is TRBJ2-4 and V is TRBV20-1; 13 nucleotides align to TRBD2. Trimming cost V 6 bases and J 7 bases; bases outside gene matches: 9. CDR3 size: 15 residues. Germline V gene data show CDR1 as DFQATT and CDR2 as SNEGSKA (reference sequence). Here the CDR3 reads CSAQTSGGMGNIQYF. CDR3 DNA sequence: TGCAGTGCCCAGACTAGCGGGGGGATGGGGAACATTCAGTACTTC.

In DNA, the CDR3 is TGTGCCAGCAGTGTAAACAGGAACACCGGGGAGCTGTTTTTT. This sequence encodes CASSVNRNTGELFF. The chain recombines TRBV6-5 with TRBJ2-2; D remains ambiguous. CDR1 is MNHEY and CDR2 is SVGAGI in the germline V gene. V was pared by 5 bases and J by 1 base, with 8 bases between. This CDR3 spans 14 amino acids.

This clonotype was recorded a few times. This sequence joins TRBV7-3 and TRBJ2-2, with D tentatively TRBD1 (5 bases). The CDR3 runs to 15 residues. Germline-derived CDR1 and CDR2 are SGHTA and FQGTGA. V lost 0 bases to trimming and J lost 0 bases, with 5 bases between them. The CDR3 DNA reads TGTGCCAGCAGCTTAACCAGGGCGAACACCGGGGAGCTGTTTTTT. Translated: CASSLTRANTGELFF.